Listed below are T cell receptor beta chains from one sample, sequenced in a study of regulatory T cells in long-lasting Graves disease. MiXCR, run by TCRdb on the multiplex PCR reads, gives a single entry per CDR3 protein. The table records fewer than 450,000 distinct CDR3 sequences, 20% to 25% of them present only once. Sequenced material: peripheral blood mononuclear cells (PBMCs), taken when the disease was refractory, from a patient treated with antithyroid drugs. The source of these receptors is a female donor with Graves disease. Each CDR3 is given with its conserved first and last residue. The D gene is left open where the match is weak. Expanded clones get a size class; other rows say once, few or many, or leave the size out.

clone_size j_call d_call v_call cdr3_nt cdr3_aa
many TRBJ1-1 NA TRBV12-3/TRBV12-4 TGTGCCAGCAGTCCGACAGTTCCTGAAGCTTTCTTT CASSPTVPEAFF
few TRBJ1-3 NA TRBV7-6 TGTGCCAGCAGCCCCGGGACTGCTCCTTCTGGAAACACCATATATTTT CASSPGTAPSGNTIYF
NA TRBJ1-1 TRBD1 TRBV13 TGTGCCAGCAGCCCGCCGGGACAGGAGGCGAACACTGAAGCTTTCTTT CASSPPGQEANTEAFF
NA TRBJ1-5 NA TRBV19 TGTGCCAGTAACCCTCCAACGGGAGTCATTAATCAGCCCCAGCATTTT CASNPPTGVINQPQHF
NA TRBJ2-3 NA TRBV5-5 TGTGCCAGCAGCCCCGAGACCGGGAGAACAGATACGCAGTATTTT CASSPETGRTDTQYF
many TRBJ2-2 NA TRBV11-2 TGTGCCAGCAGCTTAATGGGGGTCGTCGGGGAGCTGTTTTTT CASSLMGVVGELFF
NA TRBJ1-4 TRBD1 TRBV6-2/TRBV6-3 TGTGCCAGCAGTAAGGACAGGGGGGAAAAACTGTTTTTT CASSKDRGEKLFF
few TRBJ2-6 TRBD2 TRBV13 TGTGCCAGCAGCTCCTCGTCTAGCGGGAGTAGGATTACTGGGGCCAACGTCCTGACTTTC CASSSSSSGSRITGANVLTF
many TRBJ1-1 NA TRBV30 TGTGCCTGGACCGGGCCCCCCCGAACTGAAGCTTTCTTT CAWTGPPRTEAFF
few TRBJ2-2 NA TRBV28 TGTGCCAGCACCACATGGGCACGGAGGGGTACCGGGGAGCTGTTTTTT CASTTWARRGTGELFF
many TRBJ2-5 TRBD2 TRBV11-2 TGTGCCAGTCGAAAGCGGGGGGGGGAGCAAGAGACCCAGTACTTC CASRKRGGEQETQYF
NA TRBJ1-2 NA TRBV6-1 TGTGCCAGCAGTGAAGCCAGGAATGATCTCTATGGCTACACCTTC CASSEARNDLYGYTF
many TRBJ1-2 TRBD1 TRBV7-3 TGTGCCAGCAGCTCCTACGACAGGGGCCGGAACTATGGCTACACCTTC CASSSYDRGRNYGYTF
NA TRBJ1-6 NA TRBV10-3 TGTGCCATCTCTCAGGGCGTCGGGAATTCACCCCTCCACTTT CAISQGVGNSPLHF
many TRBJ2-5 NA TRBV20-1 TGCAGTGCAACAGGACTATCCCAAGAGACCCAGTACTTC CSATGLSQETQYF
few TRBJ2-7 NA TRBV20-1 TGCAGTGCTACCCCATCGAGGGCGGTGTACGAGCAGTACTTC CSATPSRAVYEQYF
many TRBJ1-4 NA TRBV24-1 TGTGCCACCAGTGATTGGAGAGAGGGAAAACTGTTTTTT CATSDWREGKLFF
many TRBJ1-2 NA TRBV7-2 TGTGCCAGCAGCTTACCCGGACAGCCCTATGGCTACACCTTC CASSLPGQPYGYTF
few TRBJ2-5 NA TRBV5-5 TGTGCCAGCAGCTCGATGGAAGAGACCCAGTACTTC CASSSMEETQYF
few TRBJ1-1 TRBD1 TRBV19 TGTGCCAGCACTACAGGGGGAAGGACTGAAGCTTTCTTT CASTTGGRTEAFF
NA TRBJ1-1 NA TRBV20-1 TGCAGTGCCGACACCCCGACGGGGGTCCCTGAAGCTTTCTTT CSADTPTGVPEAFF
few TRBJ1-3 NA TRBV12-3/TRBV12-4 TGTGCCAGCACCAGTCAGCCCCCAGCCGGAAACACCATATATTTT CASTSQPPAGNTIYF
NA TRBJ1-6 NA TRBV7-9 TGTGCCAGCAGCTCTGAATTGAATTCACCCCTCCACTTT CASSSELNSPLHF
many TRBJ2-5 NA TRBV27 TGTGCCAGCAGTTCAAGTGCCTCAGAAGAGACCCAGTACTTC CASSSSASEETQYF
few TRBJ2-3 NA TRBV27 TGTGCCAGCAGTTTAGTTTCCTTTTTCGGCACAGATACGCAGTATTTT CASSLVSFFGTDTQYF
NA TRBJ2-7 TRBD2 TRBV7-2 TGTGCCAGCAGCTTAGTTAGGCTAGCGGGAGGGCCTTGGTCGCGCGAGCAGTACTTC CASSLVRLAGGPWSREQYF
NA TRBJ1-5 NA TRBV27 TGTGCCAGCAGTCTCGCCAGGTTCGATCAGCCCCAGCATTTT CASSLARFDQPQHF
NA TRBJ1-2 NA TRBV6-9 TGTGCCAGCAGTTCTACAGAGTACGGTGGCTACACCTTC CASSSTEYGGYTF
NA TRBJ1-2 NA TRBV2 TGTGCCAGCAGTGAAATTACAAGAAATGGCTACACCTTC CASSEITRNGYTF
many TRBJ1-4 NA TRBV3-1 TGTGCCAGCAGCCAAGACCTCGGGGCAAATGAAAAACTGTTTTTT CASSQDLGANEKLFF
NA TRBJ2-2 TRBD1 TRBV7-9 TGTGCCAGCAGGGGGGGACAGGGTAACACCGGGGAGCTGTTTTTT CASRGGQGNTGELFF
many TRBJ2-7 TRBD1 TRBV7-2 TGTGCCAGCAGCTACCGGGACAGGAGCTCCTACGAGCAGTACTTC CASSYRDRSSYEQYF
many TRBJ2-7 NA TRBV7-2 TGTGCCAGCAGCTTAAAACTGGGCTACGAGCAGTACTTC CASSLKLGYEQYF